The clone carrying this T cell receptor beta chain appeared a few times. Its cognate antigen is unknown. Based on clinical symptoms, serum thyroxine and TRAb, thyroid ultrasound and orbital computed tomography, diagnoses were reached. The data were obtained in a study of T cells in Graves' hyperthyroidism and ophthalmopathy. As for the study in general: Peripheral blood was collected at initial diagnosis, before any treatment. Overall study results and limits: Ophthalmopathy was separated from stable hyperthyroidism by a 13 V-J model. Blood also held most thyroid clonotypes expanded beyond 0.001.

The source material, RNA transcripts, was used to amplify TCR beta CDR3 regions. Researchers ran a first-round RT-PCR on the TCR CDR3 using the HTBI primer set. TCRdb passed the multiplex PCR reads through MiXCR, listing each CDR3 protein once. The sample records roughly 290,000 distinct CDR3 sequences, about 14% being singletons. The receptor was isolated from a woman in her 30s with Graves' hyperthyroidism that later progressed to Graves' ophthalmopathy. Input material: blood.

The CDR3 here is CSASPLEIYEQYF. The DNA of the CDR3 is TGCAGTGCTAGCCCCCTCGAGATCTACGAGCAGTACTTC. This chain uses TRBV20-1 with TRBJ2-7, with D hard to call. The CDR3 has 13 amino acids. Between the trimmed V and J ends, which lost 3 bases and 3 bases, there was a span of 12 bases. In germline, CDR1 is DFQATT, CDR2 SNEGSKA (reference sequence).